A single sample is the source of the 23 T cell receptor beta chains below, sequenced in a study of blood T cell repertoires in COVID-19. The assay was immunoSEQ multiplex PCR, and TCRdb's table has in-frame clones only and misses some. The sample holds some 340,000 clones, about 90% seen once. The specimen sequenced was PBMCs or T cells enriched from blood (not recorded which). The source is a woman in her thirties who had recovered from COVID-19.

The J gene is TRBJ1-2, the V gene TRBV3-1 (or the pseudogene TRBV3-2), with D possibly TRBD1 on 5 matching bases. The V and J ends lost 4 bases and 5 bases respectively, with 20 bases between them. The CDR3 has 16 residues. The germline V gene has CDR1 LGHDT and CDR2 YNNKEL (reference sequence). In nucleotides, the CDR3 is TGTGCCAGCAGCCGGACGTCGGTGGGGGGTTCTTATGGCTACACCTTC. Its protein product is CASSRTSVGGSYGYTF.

This clone has only a few counts. The chain uses TRBV4-3 and TRBJ2-7; 9 bases map to TRBD1. This CDR3 has 14 residues. Germline CDR1 LGHNA, CDR2 YSLEER. The V gene end was trimmed by 5 bases and the J gene end by 6 bases; junction bases not matched to a gene: 8. For the CDR3, the DNA is TGCGCCAGCAGCAGTGGACAGGGGTTGGGCGAGCAGTACTTC. Its protein product is CASSSGQGLGEQYF.

This chain connects TRBV6-2 or TRBV6-3 to TRBJ2-7; D gene unclear. V was cut by 3 bases and J by 5 bases, with 14 bases left in between. CDR3 size: 14 residues. The germline V gene encodes CDR1 MNHEY and CDR2 SVGEGT. DNA of the CDR3: TGTGCCAGCAGTTATTCGAACGGGTTCCACGAGCAGTACTTC. Its protein is CASSYSNGFHEQYF.

V usage is TRBV2 and J usage is TRBJ2-5; D uncertain. V was pared by 5 bases and J by 3 bases, with 4 bases between. The V gene's germline CDR1 is SNHLY and CDR2 FYNNEI. CDR3 size: 11 residues. The CDR3 loop reads CASSLKETQYF. DNA for the CDR3: TGTGCCAGCAGTCTAAAAGAGACCCAGTACTTC. Filled out from reference TRBV2 and TRBJ2-5, the complete variable domain reads EPEVTQTPSHQVTQMGQEVILRCVPISNHLYFYWYRQILGQKVEFLVSFYNNEISEKSEIFDDQFSVERPDGSNFTLKIRSTKLEDSAMYFCASSLKETQYFGPGTRLLVL.

This chain links TRBV28 with TRBJ2-7; 9 bases align to TRBD2. CDR1 and CDR2 from the germline V gene are MDHEN and SYDVKM. After removal of 4 bases from V and 0 bases from J, the junction contained 13 bases not matched to a gene. The CDR3 length is 18 residues. Here the CDR3 reads CASSWLLGLAGSSYEQYF. CDR3 DNA: TGTGCCAGCAGTTGGCTTCTGGGCCTAGCGGGGTCCTCCTACGAGCAGTACTTC.

This clone was seen only once. The CDR3 protein is CAIYHPGGFNYGYTF. The CDR3 region has the DNA TGTGCCATCTACCATCCAGGGGGATTCAACTATGGCTACACCTTC. The chain carries TRBV28 and TRBJ1-2, with 7 nucleotides matching TRBD1. CDR1 is MDHEN, CDR2 SYDVKM, per germline. This CDR3 comprises 15 residues. V was pared by 10 bases and J by 2 bases, with 13 bases of the junction left unmatched.

The rearrangement joins TRBV23-1 to TRBJ1-1, with D uncertain. TRBV23-1 falls under the ORF class, with uncertain function. This CDR3 region has 17 residues. Trimming removed 4 bases from V and 0 bases from J, with 18 bases in between. The CDR3 region has the DNA TGCGCCAGCAGTCGCGGGCGCCGGTCCCATATGAACACTGAAGCTTTCTTT. It codes for CASSRGRRSHMNTEAFF.

The J gene is TRBJ2-7, the V gene TRBV7-6; D uncertain. Germline loops: CDR1 SGHVS, CDR2 FNYEAQ. The CDR3 is 15 amino acids. The V and J ends lost 2 bases and 0 bases respectively, with 11 bases between them. The CDR3 coding sequence is TGTGCCAGCAGCTTAAGCGCGGAGAGCTCCTACGAGCAGTACTTC. It translates to CASSLSAESSYEQYF. Using reference TRBV7-6 and TRBJ2-7 for the parts outside the CDR3, the full variable domain is GAGVSQSPRYKVTKRGQDVALRCDPISGHVSLYWYRQALGQGPEFLTYFNYEAQQDKSGLPNDRFSAERPEGSISTLTIQRTEQRDSAMYRCASSLSAESSYEQYFGPGTRLTVT.

The chain joins TRBV29-1 to TRBJ2-1, with 7 bases matching TRBD1. Germline V gene sequence: CDR1 SQVTM, CDR2 ANQGSEA. CDR3 length: 14 residues. V was pared by 5 bases and J by 2 bases, with 6 bases of the junction left unmatched. The CDR3, as DNA: TGCAGCGTTTCTGGACAGGTTCCCTACAATGAGCAGTTCTTC. Amino acids: CSVSGQVPYNEQFF.

The chain carries TRBV24-1 and TRBJ2-2, with 7 nucleotides matching TRBD2. From germline, CDR1 is KGHDR and CDR2 SFDVKD. V shed 7 bases, J shed 4 bases, and the junction held 11 bases outside the gene matches. The CDR3 runs 16 residues. CDR3 sequence: CATSRAGDPLTGELFF. The CDR3 bases are TGTGCCACCAGCCGGGCGGGAGACCCTCTCACCGGGGAGCTGTTTTTT.

The chain couples TRBV3-1 (or the pseudogene TRBV3-2) to TRBJ2-7; 10 nucleotides align to TRBD2. Germline V gene lookup returns CDR1 LGHDT and CDR2 YNNKEL (reference sequence). The trim removed 5 bases at V and 3 bases at J, leaving 4 bases unmatched. The CDR3 runs 14 residues. The CDR3 region has the DNA TGTGCCAGCAGCAGGACTAGCGGAGACTACGAGCAGTACTTC. As protein: CASSRTSGDYEQYF.

This sequence joins TRBV29-1 and TRBJ1-2; TRBD1 might be the D (6 bases). The CDR3 contains 13 residues. The V end was cut by 3 bases, the J end by 2 bases, with 10 bases between. The V gene's germline CDR1 is SQVTM and CDR2 ANQGSEA. The CDR3 DNA reads as TGCAGCGTTGAGCTCCAGGGGAACTATGGCTACACCTTC. Protein sequence: CSVELQGNYGYTF.

The CDR3 loop reads CASSSAGTGLNTEAFF. The DNA of the CDR3 is TGTGCCAGTAGCTCAGCCGGGACAGGCCTGAACACTGAAGCTTTCTTT. The chain employs TRBV19 and TRBJ1-1, with 8 bases lining up with TRBD1. Germline V gene data show CDR1 as LNHDA and CDR2 as SQIVND (reference sequence). Unmatched junction bases numbered 9, after V lost 6 bases and J lost 0 bases. CDR3 length equals 16 residues.

The chain links TRBV9 to TRBJ1-2; a weak D match, TRBD1 (5 bases). This CDR3 comprises 13 residues. With 6 bases removed from V and 3 bases from J, the gap between germline ends came to 12 bases. Per germline, CDR1 SGDLS and CDR2 YYNGEE. The CDR3 sequence: CASKKGVYYGYTF. The CDR3 DNA reads TGTGCCAGCAAGAAAGGGGTGTACTATGGCTACACCTTC. Combining the CDR3 with reference TRBV9 and TRBJ1-2 gives the whole variable domain DSGVTQTPKHLITATGQRVTLRCSPRSGDLSVYWYQQSLDQGLQFLIQYYNGEERAKGNILERFSAQQFPDLHSELNLSSLELGDSALYFCASKKGVYYGYTFGSGTRLTVV.

The chain joins TRBV24-1 to TRBJ2-3; 9 bases match TRBD1. CDR1 and CDR2 (germline): KGHDR, SFDVKD. V lost 0 bases to trimming and J lost 0 bases; unmatched junction nucleotides: 3. The CDR3 is made up of 17 amino acids. Written as DNA, the CDR3 is TGTGCCACCAGTGATTTGGGACAGGGGCTTAGCACAGATACGCAGTATTTT. Its translation: CATSDLGQGLSTDTQYF.

The gene calls are TRBV7-8 and TRBJ2-1; TRBD1 is a possible D gene (6 bases). Trimming removed 2 bases from V and 10 bases from J, with 21 bases in between. CDR1 and CDR2 (germline): SGHVS, FQNEAQ. The CDR3 covers 16 residues. The CDR3 DNA sequence: TGTGCCAGCAGCTTAAGAGAGAACCTAGATACAGGGGAGCAGTTCTTC. Translating gives CASSLRENLDTGEQFF.

J is TRBJ2-7 and V is TRBV18; 9 positions agree with TRBD1. The germline V gene has CDR1 KGHSH and CDR2 LQKENI. The CDR3 contains 16 residues. V was clipped by 3 bases and J by 2 bases; unmatched bases: 8. The CDR3 reads CASSPPGTGKTYEQYF. CDR3 DNA sequence: TGTGCCAGCTCACCGCCCGGGACAGGGAAAACCTACGAGCAGTACTTC.

The chain carries TRBV2 and TRBJ1-2; D uncertain. The V and J ends lost 8 bases and 9 bases respectively, with 13 bases between them. The length of the CDR3 is 11 residues. Germline-derived CDR1 and CDR2 are SNHLY and FYNNEI. As DNA, the CDR3 is TGTGCCAGCGTAGCACTAACTCGCTACACCTTC. Its translation is CASVALTRYTF. Drawing the rest from reference TRBV2 and TRBJ1-2, the complete variable domain is EPEVTQTPSHQVTQMGQEVILRCVPISNHLYFYWYRQILGQKVEFLVSFYNNEISEKSEIFDDQFSVERPDGSNFTLKIRSTKLEDSAMYFCASVALTRYTFGSGTRLTVV.

This chain links TRBV5-1 with TRBJ1-1; the match to TRBD1 covers 11 bases. The CDR3 length is 17 residues. The V gene end was trimmed by 0 bases and the J gene end by 11 bases; junction bases not matched to a gene: 15. The germline V gene has CDR1 SGHRS and CDR2 YFSETQ. The CDR3 loop is CASSLVLGTGGGGLAFF. For the CDR3, the DNA is TGCGCCAGCAGCTTGGTATTGGGGACAGGGGGTGGCGGCCTGGCTTTCTTT.

This clone was counted only a few times. The V call is TRBV19, the J call TRBJ1-6; 9 positions agree with TRBD1. Germline CDR1 LNHDA, CDR2 SQIVND (reference sequence). This CDR3 has 16 amino acids. Trimming removed 4 bases from V and 7 bases from J; junction bases left unmatched: 8. In DNA form, the CDR3 reads TGTGCCAGTAGTACCCTCCCGGACAGGGGCAATTCACCCCTCCACTTT. Amino acid sequence: CASSTLPDRGNSPLHF.

The chain recombines TRBV29-1 with TRBJ2-1; 7 positions match TRBD2. Germline V gene sequence: CDR1 SQVTM, CDR2 ANQGSEA. After removal of 7 bases from V and 2 bases from J, the junction contained 14 bases not matched to a gene. This CDR3 spans 16 amino acids. CDR3 bases: TGCAGCGCCTCATCGGGGAGGGGTGTCCCCTACAATGAGCAGTTCTTC. Translation: CSASSGRGVPYNEQFF.

The CDR3 loop reads CASTLATTGEDEKLFF. CDR3 coding DNA: TGTGCCAGTACCCTAGCGACAACAGGGGAGGATGAAAAACTGTTTTTT. This chain links TRBV19 with TRBJ1-4; 7 positions match TRBD1. Germline lookup yields CDR1 LNHDA and CDR2 SQIVND (reference sequence). This CDR3 has 16 amino acids. With 7 bases clipped from V and 6 bases from J, the junction kept 14 bases outside the gene matches.

The CDR3 nucleotides are TGTGCCAGCAGCCAAAACAGGGAGGGTAATTCACCCCTCCACTTT. This sequence encodes CASSQNREGNSPLHF. The chain carries TRBV9 and TRBJ1-6, with D possibly TRBD1 on 6 matching bases. The V gene's germline CDR1 is SGDLS and CDR2 YYNGEE. V dropped 4 bases and J dropped 6 bases, with 14 bases sitting between them. The CDR3 contains 15 residues.